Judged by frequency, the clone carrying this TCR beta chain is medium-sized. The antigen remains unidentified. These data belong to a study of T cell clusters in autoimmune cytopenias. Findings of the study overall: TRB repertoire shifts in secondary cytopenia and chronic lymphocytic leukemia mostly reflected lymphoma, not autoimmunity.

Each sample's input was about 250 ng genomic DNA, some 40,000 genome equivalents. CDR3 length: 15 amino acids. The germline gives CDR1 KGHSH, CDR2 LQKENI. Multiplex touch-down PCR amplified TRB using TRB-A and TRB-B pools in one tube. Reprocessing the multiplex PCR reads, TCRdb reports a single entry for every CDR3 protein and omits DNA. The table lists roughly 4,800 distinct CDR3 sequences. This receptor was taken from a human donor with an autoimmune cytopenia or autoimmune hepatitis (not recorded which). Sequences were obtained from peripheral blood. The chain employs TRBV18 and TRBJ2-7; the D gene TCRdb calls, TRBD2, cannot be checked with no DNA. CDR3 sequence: CASSPPGRAEDEQYF.